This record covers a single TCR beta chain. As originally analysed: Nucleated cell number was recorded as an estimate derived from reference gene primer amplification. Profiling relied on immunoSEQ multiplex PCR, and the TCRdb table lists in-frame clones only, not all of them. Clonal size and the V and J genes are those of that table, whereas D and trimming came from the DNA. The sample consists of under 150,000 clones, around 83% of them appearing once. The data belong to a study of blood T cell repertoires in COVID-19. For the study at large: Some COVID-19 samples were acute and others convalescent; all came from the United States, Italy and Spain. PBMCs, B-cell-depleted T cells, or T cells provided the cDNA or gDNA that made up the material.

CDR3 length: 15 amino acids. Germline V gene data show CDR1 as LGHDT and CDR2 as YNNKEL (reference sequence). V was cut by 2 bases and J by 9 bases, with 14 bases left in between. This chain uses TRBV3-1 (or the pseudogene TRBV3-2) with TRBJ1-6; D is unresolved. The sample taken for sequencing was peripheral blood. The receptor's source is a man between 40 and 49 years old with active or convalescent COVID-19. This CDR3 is CASSQSGGFSSPLHF. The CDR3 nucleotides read TGTGCCAGCAGCCAATCCGGAGGGTTTAGTTCACCCCTCCACTTT.